This is a list of T cell receptor beta chains from one sample in a study of technical replicates of blood from a few donors. Sequencing was performed with immunoSEQ multiplex PCR; in TCRdb, only in-frame clones are kept and a portion is missing. The sample comprises some 68,000 clones, roughly 95% of which are singletons, and roughly 0.24% rests with the top ten. Input material: T cells isolated from PBMCs. These receptors originate from a human donor in good health. The CDR3 runs from the conserved cysteine through the conserved F or W. Fields, in order: clone size, V gene, J gene, D gene, CDR3 DNA, CDR3 protein. The D gene is left open where the match is weak. Size is stated for part of the rows, as once, few or many counts, or as a class when the clone is expanded.

clone_size: .
v_call: TRBV28
j_call: TRBJ2-7
d_call: .
cdr3_nt: TGTGCCAGCAGTTCCTACCTACAGACCTACGAGCAGTACTTC
cdr3_aa: CASSSYLQTYEQYF

clone_size: .
v_call: TRBV28
j_call: TRBJ2-1
d_call: .
cdr3_nt: TGTGCCAGCAGTCCTAGGGGTATGGGTTTAGGCAATGAGCAGTTCTTC
cdr3_aa: CASSPRGMGLGNEQFF

clone_size: .
v_call: TRBV7-9
j_call: TRBJ2-1
d_call: TRBD2
cdr3_nt: TGTGCGACTAGCGGGAGTATCAATGAGCAGTTCTTC
cdr3_aa: CATSGSINEQFF

clone_size: .
v_call: TRBV30
j_call: TRBJ1-1
d_call: TRBD1
cdr3_nt: TGTGCCTGGGGGACAGTCAACACTGAAGCTTTCTTT
cdr3_aa: CAWGTVNTEAFF

clone_size: .
v_call: TRBV25-1
j_call: TRBJ2-1
d_call: TRBD2
cdr3_nt: TGTGCCAGCAGTTTTTCAGCGGGGCCTTCCTACAATGAGCAGTTCTTC
cdr3_aa: CASSFSAGPSYNEQFF

clone_size: .
v_call: TRBV27
j_call: TRBJ2-7
d_call: TRBD1
cdr3_nt: TGTGCCAGCAGTTGGACAGGGGAGTCCTACGAGCAGTACTTC
cdr3_aa: CASSWTGESYEQYF

clone_size: .
v_call: TRBV7-9
j_call: TRBJ1-5
d_call: .
cdr3_nt: TGTGCCAGCAGCTCCTCTGACAGGCCCAATCAGCCCCAGCATTTT
cdr3_aa: CASSSSDRPNQPQHF

clone_size: .
v_call: TRBV14
j_call: TRBJ2-5
d_call: TRBD2
cdr3_nt: TGTGCCAGCAGCCAGGCTAGCGGGAGCTGGGAGACCCAGTACTTC
cdr3_aa: CASSQASGSWETQYF

clone_size: .
v_call: TRBV6-5
j_call: TRBJ2-7
d_call: TRBD2
cdr3_nt: TGTGCCAGCACCCTACTAGCGGGAAGCTCCTACGAGCAGTACTTC
cdr3_aa: CASTLLAGSSYEQYF

clone_size: .
v_call: TRBV19
j_call: TRBJ2-3
d_call: TRBD2
cdr3_nt: TGTGCCAGTAGTATAGATCTAGTAGCGGGGCTCACAGATACGCAGTATTTT
cdr3_aa: CASSIDLVAGLTDTQYF

clone_size: .
v_call: TRBV7-9
j_call: TRBJ1-2
d_call: .
cdr3_nt: TGTGCCAGCAGCCCCACATATGGCTACACCTTC
cdr3_aa: CASSPTYGYTF

clone_size: .
v_call: TRBV9
j_call: TRBJ2-2
d_call: TRBD2
cdr3_nt: TGTGCCAGCAGCGGGAGACTAGCGGGAGTTTCCGGGGAGCTGTTTTTT
cdr3_aa: CASSGRLAGVSGELFF

clone_size: .
v_call: TRBV28
j_call: TRBJ2-7
d_call: TRBD1
cdr3_nt: TGTGCCAGCAGCTATATGGGACAGGAGGACGAGCAGTACTTC
cdr3_aa: CASSYMGQEDEQYF

clone_size: .
v_call: TRBV7-8
j_call: TRBJ1-2
d_call: .
cdr3_nt: TGTGCCAGCAGCTTCGGACAGCCCGATGGCTACACCTTC
cdr3_aa: CASSFGQPDGYTF

clone_size: .
v_call: TRBV11-2
j_call: TRBJ2-1
d_call: TRBD2
cdr3_nt: TGTGCCAGCAGCCTTAGGACTAGCGGTTACAATGAGCAGTTCTTC
cdr3_aa: CASSLRTSGYNEQFF

clone_size: .
v_call: TRBV6-1
j_call: TRBJ2-7
d_call: .
cdr3_nt: TGTGCCAGCAGCGCGAGGAGCCCTGGCCCCTACGAGCAGTACTTC
cdr3_aa: CASSARSPGPYEQYF

clone_size: .
v_call: TRBV6-1
j_call: TRBJ1-1
d_call: .
cdr3_nt: TGTGCCAGCAGCCTCGGGGGAGAGGCTGAAGCTTTCTTT
cdr3_aa: CASSLGGEAEAFF

clone_size: .
v_call: TRBV19
j_call: TRBJ1-5
d_call: .
cdr3_nt: TGTGCCAGTAGTATAGTTGACAGATATAGCAATCAGCCCCAGCATTTT
cdr3_aa: CASSIVDRYSNQPQHF

clone_size: .
v_call: TRBV14
j_call: TRBJ2-7
d_call: .
cdr3_nt: TGTGCCAGCAGCCAAGGAGTGGGAGGATTATACGAGCAGTACTTC
cdr3_aa: CASSQGVGGLYEQYF

clone_size: .
v_call: TRBV10-3
j_call: TRBJ1-3
d_call: .
cdr3_nt: TGTGCCATCAGTGATAGCGGGCTCTCTGGAAACACCATATATTTT
cdr3_aa: CAISDSGLSGNTIYF

clone_size: .
v_call: TRBV5-4
j_call: TRBJ2-7
d_call: TRBD1
cdr3_nt: TGTGCCAGCAGCAGCCGGACAGGGGCCTACGAGCAGTACTTC
cdr3_aa: CASSSRTGAYEQYF

clone_size: once
v_call: TRBV6-1
j_call: TRBJ1-2
d_call: TRBD1
cdr3_nt: TGTGCCAGCAGACAAACAGGGGGCGAAAATGGCTACACCTTC
cdr3_aa: CASRQTGGENGYTF

clone_size: .
v_call: TRBV5-1
j_call: TRBJ2-1
d_call: TRBD2
cdr3_nt: TGCGCCAGCTCCCACGCAGGGACTAGCGGCCTAGATGAGCAGTTCTTC
cdr3_aa: CASSHAGTSGLDEQFF

clone_size: .
v_call: TRBV5-6
j_call: TRBJ1-1
d_call: .
cdr3_nt: TGTGCCAGCAGCCATGGCTCTGAAGCTTTCTTT
cdr3_aa: CASSHGSEAFF

clone_size: .
v_call: TRBV6-5
j_call: TRBJ2-3
d_call: .
cdr3_nt: TGTGCCAGCAGTTACCGGGACTCAGATACGCAGTATTTT
cdr3_aa: CASSYRDSDTQYF

clone_size: .
v_call: TRBV2
j_call: TRBJ2-3
d_call: TRBD2
cdr3_nt: TGTGCCAGCAGTGGAGGGACTAGCGGGGCAGGAGATACGCAGTATTTT
cdr3_aa: CASSGGTSGAGDTQYF

clone_size: .
v_call: TRBV4-1
j_call: TRBJ1-2
d_call: .
cdr3_nt: TGCGCCAGCAGCCAAGGGGGAGGCAGGGCTGAGGGCTACACCTTC
cdr3_aa: CASSQGGGRAEGYTF

clone_size: .
v_call: TRBV10-1
j_call: TRBJ2-7
d_call: TRBD1
cdr3_nt: TGCGCCTCAGGACAGGGGACCTACGAGCAGTACTTC
cdr3_aa: CASGQGTYEQYF

clone_size: .
v_call: TRBV7-8
j_call: TRBJ1-6
d_call: .
cdr3_nt: TGTGCCAGCAGCTTCCCGGACACGGCCAGGGATTCACCCCTCCACTTT
cdr3_aa: CASSFPDTARDSPLHF

clone_size: .
v_call: TRBV5-1
j_call: TRBJ2-3
d_call: .
cdr3_nt: TGCGCCTCCAGAGCAGGGGCCGCCACAGATACGCAGTATTTT
cdr3_aa: CASRAGAATDTQYF

clone_size: .
v_call: TRBV5-1
j_call: TRBJ1-5
d_call: .
cdr3_nt: TGCGCCAGCAGCCTGGGAGTGGCGGGGGATGGCAATCAGCCCCAGCATTTT
cdr3_aa: CASSLGVAGDGNQPQHF

clone_size: .
v_call: TRBV14
j_call: TRBJ2-7
d_call: TRBD2
cdr3_nt: TGTGCCAGCAGCCAAGGGGCTAGCGGGAGGTACGAGCAGTACTTC
cdr3_aa: CASSQGASGRYEQYF

clone_size: .
v_call: TRBV15
j_call: TRBJ2-1
d_call: TRBD2
cdr3_nt: TGTGCCACCAGCAGAGATCCTAGCGGGAGAGGGAATGAGCAGTTCTTC
cdr3_aa: CATSRDPSGRGNEQFF

clone_size: .
v_call: TRBV28
j_call: TRBJ1-1
d_call: TRBD1
cdr3_nt: TGTGCCAGCCCCAGAGGGCTAAATAACATTAGGGACAGGGGCACTGAAGCTTTCTTT
cdr3_aa: CASPRGLNNIRDRGTEAFF

clone_size: .
v_call: TRBV19
j_call: TRBJ1-5
d_call: .
cdr3_nt: TGTGCCAGTAGTATAGAATGGTCCGGGGTCGGGCAGCCCCAGCATTTT
cdr3_aa: CASSIEWSGVGQPQHF

clone_size: .
v_call: TRBV28
j_call: TRBJ2-3
d_call: .
cdr3_nt: TGTGCCAGCAGTGGTTGGGCCTTCACAGATACGCAGTATTTT
cdr3_aa: CASSGWAFTDTQYF

clone_size: .
v_call: TRBV19
j_call: TRBJ1-1
d_call: TRBD1
cdr3_nt: TGTGCCACAGAAGACAGGGTAGGGGCTGAAGCTTTCTTT
cdr3_aa: CATEDRVGAEAFF

clone_size: .
v_call: TRBV9
j_call: TRBJ2-5
d_call: TRBD1
cdr3_nt: TGTGCCAGCAGCGTAGGGACAGGAGAGACCCAGTACTTC
cdr3_aa: CASSVGTGETQYF

clone_size: .
v_call: TRBV7-9
j_call: TRBJ1-2
d_call: TRBD1
cdr3_nt: TGTGCCAGCACCAACGGGGACAGGGTGTCCTATGGCTACACCTTC
cdr3_aa: CASTNGDRVSYGYTF

clone_size: .
v_call: TRBV6-6
j_call: TRBJ2-4
d_call: .
cdr3_nt: TGTGCCAGCCGCGACCCGAACAGCATAGCCAAAAACATTCAGTACTTC
cdr3_aa: CASRDPNSIAKNIQYF

clone_size: .
v_call: TRBV6-5
j_call: TRBJ1-2
d_call: .
cdr3_nt: TGTGCCAGCAGTTACTCGATTCCCTCTAGGGGCTACACCTTC
cdr3_aa: CASSYSIPSRGYTF